The 18 T cell receptor beta chains given below trace back to one sample, sequenced in a study of blood T cell repertoires in COVID-19. Repertoires were generated with immunoSEQ multiplex PCR, while TCRdb's copy carries only in-frame clones and drops some. The table records 80,000 to 100,000 clones, about 89% of them present only once. Material for sequencing was peripheral blood. Receptors originate from a human donor with active COVID-19. The donor label of this sample is uncertain.

V gene TRBV3-1 (or the pseudogene TRBV3-2) combines with J gene TRBJ1-2; no clear D gene. Trimming cost V 1 base and J 2 bases, with 11 bases left between them. Germline CDR1 LGHDT, CDR2 YNNKEL (reference sequence). This CDR3 comprises 15 residues. The CDR3 DNA follows: TGTGCCAGCAGCCAAGTGCTAGATCCAAACTATGGCTACACCTTC. This translates into CASSQVLDPNYGYTF.

The chain joins TRBV18 to TRBJ1-6; 8 bases line up with TRBD1. There are 18 residues in the CDR3. The trim removed 1 base at V and 1 base at J, leaving 6 bases unmatched. Germline V gene sequence: CDR1 KGHSH, CDR2 LQKENI. The CDR3 protein is CASSPRGTGGSYNSPLHF. CDR3 nucleotides: TGTGCCAGCTCACCACGGGGTACAGGGGGTTCCTATAATTCACCCCTCCACTTT.

CDR3: CASSLPGDTEAFF. CDR3 in DNA: TGTGCCAGCAGCTTACCCGGGGACACTGAAGCTTTCTTT. J is TRBJ1-1 and V is TRBV5-4; D remains ambiguous. CDR3 length equals 13 residues. Trimming stripped 2 bases from V and 3 bases from J, with 8 bases between. Germline CDR1 reads SGHNT; CDR2 reads YYREEE (reference sequence).

This chain connects TRBV5-1 to TRBJ2-3; D is possibly TRBD2 (5 bases). Germline lookup yields CDR1 SGHRS and CDR2 YFSETQ. The V and J ends lost 0 bases and 4 bases respectively, with 9 bases between them. CDR3 length equals 14 residues. The DNA for the CDR3 is TGCGCCAGCAGCTTGGGAGAGGGTGCAGATACGCAGTATTTT. It yields the protein CASSLGEGADTQYF.

This clone has just a few counts. The chain has TRBV11-2 and TRBJ2-7; no firm D call. V was cut by 2 bases and J by 2 bases, with 13 bases left in between. CDR1 and CDR2 from the germline V gene are SGHAT and FQNNGV. This CDR3 is 15 amino acids long. The CDR3 DNA sequence: TGTGCCAGCAGCTTAAAAATGAGGAATACCTACGAGCAGTACTTC. It codes for CASSLKMRNTYEQYF.

This clone was picked up a small number of times. This chain joins TRBV28 and TRBJ1-4; D uncertain. The CDR3 is 15 amino acids. Germline V gene lookup returns CDR1 MDHEN and CDR2 SYDVKM. Trimming cost V 1 base and J 8 bases, with 14 bases left between them. The CDR3 bases are TGTGCCAGCAGTTTATCGGGCAGCTCGGGAGAAAAACTGTTTTTT. It is translated as CASSLSGSSGEKLFF.

The chain uses TRBV7-2 and TRBJ1-3, with 7 bases lining up with TRBD1. Germline lookup yields CDR1 SGHTA and CDR2 FQGNSA. The length of the CDR3 is 14 residues. With V trimmed by 5 bases and J by 2 bases, 3 bases remained unmatched. The CDR3 DNA follows: TGTGCCAGCAGCCCGGGGACAGCTGGAAACACCATATATTTT. Translated, it gives CASSPGTAGNTIYF.

The chain couples TRBV6-6 to TRBJ1-6; D is unclear. The V and J ends lost 8 bases and 0 bases respectively, with 11 bases between them. Germline values: CDR1 MNHNY, CDR2 SVGAGI (reference sequence). The CDR3 is made up of 15 amino acids. DNA for the CDR3: TGTGCCAGCCATCCGGTCGGCTCCTATAATTCACCCCTCCACTTT. Its protein product is CASHPVGSYNSPLHF.

The chain couples TRBV2 to TRBJ2-1; 14 nucleotides line up with TRBD2. Germline CDR1 is SNHLY and CDR2 is FYNNEI. The J segment lost 7 bases and the V segment lost 5 bases, leaving 7 bases of the junction unmatched. This CDR3 contains 16 residues. The CDR3 DNA reads as TGTGCCAGCAGTCTCCCCGGACTAGCGGGGGGTAATGAGCAGTTCTTC. It specifies CASSLPGLAGGNEQFF. Supplemented by reference TRBV2 and TRBJ2-1, the full variable domain reads EPEVTQTPSHQVTQMGQEVILRCVPISNHLYFYWYRQILGQKVEFLVSFYNNEISEKSEIFDDQFSVERPDGSNFTLKIRSTKLEDSAMYFCASSLPGLAGGNEQFFGPGTRLTVL.

The rearrangement joins TRBV24-1 to TRBJ2-5, with a possible D match to TRBD2 (6 bases). Germline V gene lookup returns CDR1 KGHDR and CDR2 SFDVKD. The V gene lost 9 bases and the J gene lost 3 bases, with 13 bases spanning the gap. The CDR3 covers 13 residues. CDR3 sequence reads: CATSQGEEETQYF. In nucleotides, the CDR3 is TGTGCCACCTCTCAAGGGGAGGAAGAGACCCAGTACTTC.

This rearrangement joins TRBV7-9 to TRBJ2-7; perhaps TRBD1 as D (5 bases). The germline gives CDR1 SEHNR, CDR2 FQNEAQ (reference sequence). The CDR3 is 13 amino acids. V was pared by 5 bases and J by 8 bases, with 16 bases between. As DNA, the CDR3 is TGTGCCAGCAGCGACTCCGCCCAGGGAAAGCAGTACTTC. Translated, it gives CASSDSAQGKQYF. Based on the CDR3 plus reference TRBV7-9 and TRBJ2-7, the full variable domain is DTGVSQNPRHKITKRGQNVTFRCDPISEHNRLYWYRQTLGQGPEFLTYFQNEAQLEKSRLLSDRFSAERPKGSFSTLEIQRTEQGDSAMYLCASSDSAQGKQYFGPGTRLTVT.

The chain carries TRBV5-1 and TRBJ2-5; TRBD2 matches at 7 bases. The germline V gene encodes CDR1 SGHRS and CDR2 YFSETQ. The CDR3 contains 14 residues. V lost 0 bases to trimming and J lost 5 bases; unmatched junction nucleotides: 4. The DNA of the CDR3 is TGCGCCAGCAGCTTGGGGGGGGGTCTGGAGACCCAGTACTTC. Translating gives CASSLGGGLETQYF.

The chain couples TRBV14 to TRBJ2-3; 11 bases line up with TRBD2. With V trimmed by 5 bases and J by 2 bases, 6 bases remained unmatched. Per the germline V gene, CDR1 is SGHDN and CDR2 is FVKESK. CDR3 length: 16 residues. CDR3 region: CASSVRLAGLTDTQYF. The CDR3 DNA is TGTGCCAGCAGCGTTCGACTAGCGGGGCTCACAGATACGCAGTATTTT.

The V call is TRBV4-1, the J call TRBJ1-2, with a possible D match to TRBD1 (6 bases). Deletions cut 4 bases from V and 7 bases from J, with 16 bases between. Germline V gene data show CDR1 as MGHRA and CDR2 as YSYEKL. This CDR3 comprises 14 residues. The CDR3 reads CASSLAGGPPGYTF. The DNA for the CDR3 is TGCGCCAGCAGCCTAGCGGGGGGGCCACCTGGCTACACCTTC.

A few counts support this clone. The V gene is TRBV28, the J gene TRBJ2-7, with 7 positions matching TRBD1. The V and J ends lost 8 bases and 5 bases, in that order; junction bases with no gene match: 9. CDR1 MDHEN and CDR2 SYDVKM come from the germline V gene. The CDR3 runs 13 residues. This chain's CDR3 is CASRQQGLDEQYF. The CDR3 nucleotides read TGTGCCAGCCGACAACAGGGGTTGGACGAGCAGTACTTC.

The chain has TRBV2 and TRBJ2-3; D perhaps matches TRBD2 (7 bases). The CDR3 consists of 11 residues. Looked up from germline, CDR1 is SNHLY and CDR2 is FYNNEI. Trimming took 11 bases from V and 7 from J, leaving 13 bases between them. DNA for the CDR3: TGTGCCGGGGGGGCGTCGAATACGCAGTATTTT. Protein: CAGGASNTQYF.

The V and J genes are TRBV7-3 and TRBJ2-1; 7 nucleotides match TRBD1. The junction had 3 bases not matched to a gene; V was cut back by 1 base and J by 0 bases. Germline V CDR1 and CDR2: SGHTA, FQGTGA. CDR3 length equals 16 residues. The CDR3 region has the DNA TGTGCCAGCAGCTTAAAGCCAGGGGGCTCCTACAATGAGCAGTTCTTC. It yields the protein CASSLKPGGSYNEQFF.

V usage is TRBV7-3 and J usage is TRBJ1-2; 10 positions match TRBD1. CDR1 is SGHTA and CDR2 is FQGTGA in the germline V gene. The CDR3 has 14 residues. V lost 2 bases and J lost 6; bases outside the gene matches: 3. The DNA for the CDR3 is TGTGCCAGCAGCTTAGACAGGGGGCTCGATGGCTACACCTTC. This encodes CASSLDRGLDGYTF.